The 5 T cell receptor beta chains given below trace back to one sample, sequenced in a study of OX40 agonist ivuxolimab in advanced cancers. The table came from immunoSEQ multiplex PCR; TCRdb's copy has only in-frame clones and leaves some out. This table has approximately 16,000 clones, approximately 80% appearing once. The sample in question was CD4+ or CD8+ T cells sorted from blood, obtained in a trial of the OX40 agonist ivuxolimab. The source of these receptors is an adult with an advanced solid tumor such as melanoma, head and neck, liver or kidney cancer.

V gene TRBV19 combines with J gene TRBJ2-1; D call uncertain. From germline, CDR1 is LNHDA and CDR2 SQIVND (reference sequence). V was shortened by 7 bases and J by 6 bases, with 13 bases between the two germline ends. CDR3 length: 13 residues. The CDR3 sequence: CASTSVGSNEQFF. CDR3 DNA: TGTGCCAGTACTTCCGTGGGGTCCAATGAGCAGTTCTTC.

The V gene is TRBV15, the J gene TRBJ1-2, with 11 bases that match TRBD1. Germline lookup yields CDR1 LNHNV and CDR2 YYDKDF (reference sequence). Unmatched junction bases numbered 6, after V lost 5 bases and J lost 7 bases. This CDR3 has 14 residues. The CDR3 region has the DNA TGTGCCACCAGCGAGGACAGGGGGCCTTCTGGCTACACCTTC. Its protein product is CATSEDRGPSGYTF. The full variable domain, in which reference TRBV15 and TRBJ1-2 provide the parts outside the CDR3, is DAMVIQNPRYQVTQFGKPVTLSCSQTLNHNVMYWYQQKSSQAPKLLFHYYDKDFNNEADTPDNFQSRRPNTSFCFLDIRSPGLGDTAMYLCATSEDRGPSGYTFGSGTRLTVV.

This chain joins TRBV6-1 and TRBJ1-1, with D possibly matching TRBD1 (6 bases). V gave up 7 bases and J gave up 4 bases, with 19 bases separating them. Germline V gene data show CDR1 as MNHNS and CDR2 as SASEGT. The CDR3 loop spans 15 amino acids. DNA for the CDR3: TGTGCCAGCACCAGGGGCGGGGGCAGGAGCACTGAAGCTTTCTTT. Protein product: CASTRGGGRSTEAFF.

The rearrangement links TRBV4-3 to TRBJ2-1, with 15 bases aligning to TRBD2. This CDR3 is 16 amino acids long. Germline-derived CDR1 and CDR2 are LGHNA and YSLEER. Trimming cost V 0 bases and J 7 bases; bases outside gene matches: 1. The CDR3 loop is CASSQDGTSGGNEQFF. The DNA of the CDR3 is TGCGCCAGCAGCCAAGACGGGACTAGCGGGGGGAATGAGCAGTTCTTC.

The chain employs TRBV7-9 and TRBJ2-1; no reliable D call. The CDR3 spans 14 residues. Trimming removed 0 bases at V and 9 bases at J, with 12 bases between. Germline lookup yields CDR1 SEHNR and CDR2 FQNEAQ (reference sequence). CDR3 sequence reads: CASSLAGKHGEQFF. DNA for the CDR3: TGTGCCAGCAGCTTAGCGGGCAAACACGGTGAGCAGTTCTTC.